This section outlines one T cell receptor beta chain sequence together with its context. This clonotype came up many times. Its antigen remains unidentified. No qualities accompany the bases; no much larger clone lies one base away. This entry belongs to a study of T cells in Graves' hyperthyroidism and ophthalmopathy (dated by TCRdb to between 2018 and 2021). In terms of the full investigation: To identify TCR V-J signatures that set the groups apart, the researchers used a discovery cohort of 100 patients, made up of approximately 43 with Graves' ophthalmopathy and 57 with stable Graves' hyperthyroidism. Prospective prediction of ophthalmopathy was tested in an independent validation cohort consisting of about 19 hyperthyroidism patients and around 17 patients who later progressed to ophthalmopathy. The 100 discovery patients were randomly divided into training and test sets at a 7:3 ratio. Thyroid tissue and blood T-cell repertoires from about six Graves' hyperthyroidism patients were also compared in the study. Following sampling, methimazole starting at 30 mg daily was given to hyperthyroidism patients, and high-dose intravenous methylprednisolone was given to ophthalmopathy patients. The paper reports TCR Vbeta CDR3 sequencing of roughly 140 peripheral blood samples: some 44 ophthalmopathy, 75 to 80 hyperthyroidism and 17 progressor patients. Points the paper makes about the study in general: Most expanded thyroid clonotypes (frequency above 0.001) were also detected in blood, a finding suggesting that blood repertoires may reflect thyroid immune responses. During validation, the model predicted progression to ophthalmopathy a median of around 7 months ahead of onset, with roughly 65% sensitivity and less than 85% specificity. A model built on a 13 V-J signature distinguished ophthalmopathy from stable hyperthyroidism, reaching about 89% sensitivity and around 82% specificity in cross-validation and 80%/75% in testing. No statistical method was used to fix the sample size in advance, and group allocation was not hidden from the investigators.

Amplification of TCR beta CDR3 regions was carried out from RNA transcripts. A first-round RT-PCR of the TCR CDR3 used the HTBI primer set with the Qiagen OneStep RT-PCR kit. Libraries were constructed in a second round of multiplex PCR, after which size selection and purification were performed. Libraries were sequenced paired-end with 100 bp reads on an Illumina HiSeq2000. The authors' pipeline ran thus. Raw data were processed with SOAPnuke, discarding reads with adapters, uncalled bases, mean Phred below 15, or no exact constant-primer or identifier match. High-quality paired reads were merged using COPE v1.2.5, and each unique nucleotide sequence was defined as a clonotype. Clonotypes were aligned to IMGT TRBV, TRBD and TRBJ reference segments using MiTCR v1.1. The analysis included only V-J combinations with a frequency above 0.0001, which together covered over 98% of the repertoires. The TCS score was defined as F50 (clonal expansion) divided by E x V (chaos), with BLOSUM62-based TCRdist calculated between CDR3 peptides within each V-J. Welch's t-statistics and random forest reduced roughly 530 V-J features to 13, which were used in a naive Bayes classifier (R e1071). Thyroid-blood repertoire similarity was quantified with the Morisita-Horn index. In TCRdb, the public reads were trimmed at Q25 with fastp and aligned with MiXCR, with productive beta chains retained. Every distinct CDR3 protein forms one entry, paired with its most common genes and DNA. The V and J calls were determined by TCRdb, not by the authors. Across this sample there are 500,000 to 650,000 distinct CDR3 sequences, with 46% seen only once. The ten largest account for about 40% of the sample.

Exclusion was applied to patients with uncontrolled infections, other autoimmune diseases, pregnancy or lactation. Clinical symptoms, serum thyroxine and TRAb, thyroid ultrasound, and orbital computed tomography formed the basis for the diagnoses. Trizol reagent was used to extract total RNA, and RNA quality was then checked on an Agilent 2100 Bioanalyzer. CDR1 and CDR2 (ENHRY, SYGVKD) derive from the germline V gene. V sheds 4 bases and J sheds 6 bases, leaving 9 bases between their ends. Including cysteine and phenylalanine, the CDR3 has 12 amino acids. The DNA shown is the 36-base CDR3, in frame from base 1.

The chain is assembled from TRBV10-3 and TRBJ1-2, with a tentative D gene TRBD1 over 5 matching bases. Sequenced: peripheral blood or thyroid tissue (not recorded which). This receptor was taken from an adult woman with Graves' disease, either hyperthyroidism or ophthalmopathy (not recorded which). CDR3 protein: CAISGDADGYTF. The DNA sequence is TGTGCCATCAGTGGGGACGCGGATGGCTACACCTTC.